This T cell receptor beta chain comes out of a study of post-analysis software for immune sequencing data. Germline V gene sequence: CDR1 SQVTM, CDR2 ANQGSEA. With 1 base removed from V and 1 base from J, the gap between germline ends came to 7 bases. This CDR3 has 13 amino acids. The authors incorporated unique molecular identifiers into the TCR beta cDNA libraries. MiXCR, applied by TCRdb to the PCR reads, yields one record per CDR3 protein. Among roughly 700,000 distinct CDR3 sequences listed, 25% to 30% were seen once. As to this clonotype: Its antigen is not known.

Study results and caveats: In patients, about 5 TRBV segments were more frequent than in controls, with TRBV5-6, TRBV5-1 and TRBV20-1 among them.

The chain combines TRBV29-1 with TRBJ1-1; D is unclear. Sequences were obtained from blood. The sequence derives from a girl between 10 and 17 years old with multiple sclerosis. Here the CDR3 reads CSVEVAQNTEAFF. The CDR3 coding sequence is TGCAGCGTTGAAGTCGCCCAGAACACTGAAGCTTTCTTT.